The 27 T cell receptor beta chains presented below share a single source sample, sequenced in a study of shared clonotypes between healthy human individuals. Repertoires were generated with immunoSEQ multiplex PCR, while TCRdb's copy carries only in-frame clones and drops some. The repertoire holds hundreds of thousands of clones, roughly 98% seen once, with 0.3% in the top ten. Only CD45RO-negative cells positively selected for CCR7 counted as naive CD8 cells, so terminally differentiated effector memory CD45RA+ cells were excluded. Sample: naive CD8+ T cells sorted from blood. Every receptor here comes from a man aged 30 to 45 in good health.

The chain carries TRBV25-1 and TRBJ2-1, with 9 positions matching TRBD2. The CDR3 spans 15 residues. CDR1 and CDR2 from the germline V gene are MGHDK and SYGVNS. The CDR3 DNA is TGTGCGTCCCGGCTAGCGGGACCTCCCGACAATGAGCAGTTCTTC. Amino acids: CASRLAGPPDNEQFF.

This clone showed up just once. The J gene is TRBJ2-6, the V gene TRBV28; 12 nucleotides match TRBD1. CDR1 is MDHEN, CDR2 SYDVKM, per germline. The CDR3 consists of 20 residues. V dropped 3 bases and J dropped 1; count of bases not matched to a gene: 10. The CDR3 DNA follows: TGTGCCAGCAGTTTCCGCGGTTCGGGACAGGGGGCGTCTGGGGCCAACGTCCTGACTTTC. Amino acids: CASSFRGSGQGASGANVLTF. The variable domain in full, with the rest retrieved from reference TRBV28 and TRBJ2-6, is DVKVTQSSRYLVKRTGEKVFLECVQDMDHENMFWYRQDPGLGLRLIYFSYDVKMKEKGDIPEGYSVSREKKERFSLILESASTNQTSMYLCASSFRGSGQGASGANVLTFGAGSRLTVL.

The chain joins TRBV23-1 to TRBJ1-5; D not resolved. TRBV23-1 is an ORF for which the function is uncertain. This CDR3 has 14 amino acids. Trimming left V 0 bases short and J 4 bases short, with 7 bases between. The CDR3 region has the DNA TGCGCCAGCAGTCAATCTACACCTAATCAGCCCCAGCATTTT. It yields the protein CASSQSTPNQPQHF.

The CDR3 here is CASSSGAAGLPTSRYEQYF. CDR3 DNA sequence: TGTGCCAGCAGCTCTGGGGCCGCGGGACTACCAACGTCGCGCTACGAGCAGTACTTC. The gene calls are TRBV7-9 and TRBJ2-7; 7 positions match TRBD2. V lost 4 bases, J lost 3 bases, and 21 bases stayed unmatched. This CDR3 is built from 19 residues. Per the germline V gene, CDR1 is SEHNR and CDR2 is FQNEAQ (reference sequence).

This chain uses TRBV6-5 with TRBJ2-1; TRBD1 agrees at 9 bases. V shed 6 bases and J 4 bases; nucleotides not matched to a gene: 4. CDR1 is MNHEY, CDR2 SVGAGI, per germline. This CDR3 is built from 14 residues. The CDR3 sequence is CASSRQGEYNEQFF. The CDR3 coding sequence is TGTGCCAGCAGCCGACAGGGGGAGTACAATGAGCAGTTCTTC.

Concerning this clone: Distinct nucleotide sequences in the sample also encode this CDR3. The chain recombines TRBV9 with TRBJ2-1, with TRBD2 identical over 9 bases. Germline loops: CDR1 SGDLS, CDR2 YYNGEE. This CDR3 is 15 amino acids long. The V and J ends lost 3 bases and 0 bases, in that order; junction bases with no gene match: 1. CDR3 residues: CASSGSGSSYNEQFF. As DNA, the CDR3 is TGTGCCAGCAGCGGTAGCGGGAGCTCCTACAATGAGCAGTTCTTC.

CDR3 region: CASSLVFYEQYF. CDR3 sequence (DNA): TGTGCCAGCAGCTTAGTCTTTTACGAGCAGTACTTC. The J gene is TRBJ2-7, the V gene TRBV7-2; D not resolved. The CDR3 is 12 residues long. Germline loops: CDR1 SGHTA, CDR2 FQGNSA. The V end lost 1 base, the J end lost 4 bases, and 5 bases lay between the germline ends.

J is TRBJ2-1 and V is TRBV15; possibly TRBD2 for D (7 bases). V gave up 2 bases and J gave up 6 bases, with 14 bases separating them. The CDR3 consists of 15 residues. CDR1 LNHNV and CDR2 YYDKDF come from the germline V gene (reference sequence). The CDR3 protein is CATSRLGGGPNEQFF. The CDR3 bases are TGTGCCACCAGCAGACTAGGGGGGGGGCCCAATGAGCAGTTCTTC.

The J gene is TRBJ2-1, the V gene TRBV11-3; D is undetermined. Per the germline V gene, CDR1 is SGHNT and CDR2 is YENEEA. The CDR3 has 13 amino acids. Trimming shortened V by 3 bases and J by 7 bases, and 10 bases separated the two germline ends. CDR3 coding DNA: TGTGCCAGCAGCTTCCCACAGTCGAATGAGCAGTTCTTC. Amino acids: CASSFPQSNEQFF.

The rearrangement uses TRBV11-2 and TRBJ2-7, with unresolved D. Germline-derived CDR1 and CDR2 are SGHAT and FQNNGV. Trimming took off 2 bases at V and 7 bases at J, with 9 bases between the two ends. The CDR3 covers 12 residues. The CDR3 nucleotides are TGTGCCAGCAGCTTATCGGCTATGGAGCAGTACTTC. Translating it yields CASSLSAMEQYF. The full variable domain, rest sourced from reference TRBV11-2 and TRBJ2-7, is EAGVAQSPRYKIIEKRQSVAFWCNPISGHATLYWYQQILGQGPKLLIQFQNNGVVDDSQLPKDRFSAERLKGVDSTLKIQPAKLEDSAVYLCASSLSAMEQYFGPGTRLTVT.

The gene calls are TRBV7-6 and TRBJ2-1, with D perhaps given as TRBD1 or TRBD2 (6 bases each). CDR3 length: 16 residues. Trimming left V 5 bases short and J 7 bases short, with 21 bases between. In germline, CDR1 is SGHVS, CDR2 FNYEAQ. CDR3: CASSPGRQGRLNEQFF. DNA of the CDR3: TGTGCCAGCAGCCCGGGCAGGCAGGGGAGGTTGAATGAGCAGTTCTTC.

The rearrangement uses TRBV15 and TRBJ2-7, with D perhaps TRBD1 (6 bases). The V gene's germline CDR1 is LNHNV and CDR2 YYDKDF (reference sequence). With 4 bases removed from V and 1 base from J, the gap between germline ends came to 8 bases. This CDR3 has 13 residues. Here the CDR3 DNA reads TGTGCCACCAGCAACGACAGGTCCTACGAGCAGTACTTC. Translating gives CATSNDRSYEQYF.

The chain employs TRBV5-6 and TRBJ2-3; 13 bases align to TRBD2. J lost 4 bases, V lost 3 bases, and 5 bases had no gene match. The germline gives CDR1 SGHDT, CDR2 YYEEEE. The CDR3 covers 16 residues. The CDR3 bases are TGTGCCAGCAGCTGGTGGACTAGCGGGAGACCAGATACGCAGTATTTT. The encoded protein is CASSWWTSGRPDTQYF. The full variable domain, its missing parts supplied by reference TRBV5-6 and TRBJ2-3, is DAGVTQSPTHLIKTRGQQVTLRCSPKSGHDTVSWYQQALGQGPQFIFQYYEEEERQRGNFPDRFSGHQFPNYSSELNVNALLLGDSALYLCASSWWTSGRPDTQYFGPGTRLTVL.

This chain joins TRBV2 and TRBJ2-7, with D maybe TRBD1 (6 bases). V was clipped by 6 bases and J by 4 bases, with 13 bases between them. Germline CDR1 reads SNHLY; CDR2 reads FYNNEI. The CDR3 covers 13 residues. CDR3 protein: CASSAGTSYEQYF. The DNA for the CDR3 is TGTGCCAGCAGCGCCGGGACATCGTACGAGCAGTACTTC.

The rearrangement links TRBV28 to TRBJ1-2; possible D gene TRBD1, 5 bases. Germline lookup yields CDR1 MDHEN and CDR2 SYDVKM. V shed 5 bases and J shed 12 bases, with 19 bases lying between them. The CDR3 contains 13 residues. The CDR3 DNA reads as TGTGCCAGCAGTCCTCCTTACGGGGGGAGTCACACCTTC. It encodes CASSPPYGGSHTF.

J is TRBJ2-3 and V is TRBV7-9; TRBD1 matches at 10 bases. J gave up 5 bases and V 4 bases, and 9 bases lay outside the gene matches. Germline CDR1 reads SEHNR; CDR2 reads FQNEAQ (reference sequence). CDR3 size: 16 residues. CDR3 sequence: CASSSAGTGVEDTQYF. The CDR3 nucleotides read TGTGCCAGCAGCTCAGCCGGGACAGGGGTTGAAGATACGCAGTATTTT.

The CDR3 spells CASSSLLKDIQYF. The CDR3 bases are TGTGCCAGCAGCTCGTTGCTCAAGGACATTCAGTACTTC. The chain uses TRBV7-9 and TRBJ2-4; D is unresolved. Looked up from germline, CDR1 is SEHNR and CDR2 is FQNEAQ (reference sequence). The CDR3 consists of 13 residues. V gave up 4 bases and J gave up 8 bases, with 12 bases separating them.

The chain employs TRBV13 and TRBJ2-1; TRBD2 is a possible D gene (5 bases). CDR1 is PRHDT and CDR2 is FYEKMQ in the germline V gene (reference sequence). V was cut by 1 base and J by 0 bases, with 10 bases left in between. This CDR3 is 16 amino acids long. CDR3 residues: CASSLERATSYNEQFF. DNA of the CDR3: TGTGCCAGCAGCTTAGAGAGGGCGACCTCCTACAATGAGCAGTTCTTC.

V gene TRBV9 combines with J gene TRBJ2-3; the D gene is possibly TRBD2 (5 bases). This CDR3 has 14 residues. Trimming removed 3 bases at V and 0 bases at J, with 8 bases between. CDR1 is SGDLS, CDR2 YYNGEE, per germline. The CDR3 protein is CASSAAGSTDTQYF. CDR3 DNA sequence: TGTGCCAGCAGCGCGGCGGGTAGCACAGATACGCAGTATTTT.

The chain employs TRBV27 and TRBJ2-3; 8 nucleotides match TRBD2. After removal of 7 bases from V and 4 bases from J, the junction contained 10 bases not matched to a gene. CDR3 length: 15 residues. Germline CDR1 reads MNHEY; CDR2 reads SMNVEV (reference sequence). CDR3 sequence (DNA): TGTGCCAGCAAAGTTACTAGCGGTCCCCCAGATACGCAGTATTTT. It translates to CASKVTSGPPDTQYF.

This clone was observed a single time. This rearrangement joins TRBV29-1 to TRBJ2-5; unclear D gene. Between the trimmed V and J ends, which lost 5 bases and 5 bases, there was a span of 15 bases. Germline V gene lookup returns CDR1 SQVTM and CDR2 ANQGSEA. The CDR3 runs 13 residues. Here the CDR3 reads CSVWAINWETQYF. In DNA form, the CDR3 reads TGCAGCGTTTGGGCAATTAATTGGGAGACCCAGTACTTC.

The V call is TRBV5-1, the J call TRBJ2-1, with D maybe TRBD2 (5 bases). V was pared by 2 bases and J by 8 bases, with 26 bases between. CDR3 size: 18 residues. In germline, CDR1 is SGHRS, CDR2 YFSETQ. CDR3 coding DNA: TGCGCCAGCAGCTTCTATATCCTCAACGGGGAAAGCGGCGATGAGCAGTTCTTC. It encodes CASSFYILNGESGDEQFF.

The V and J genes are TRBV6-1 and TRBJ2-7; D remains ambiguous. The germline V gene encodes CDR1 MNHNS and CDR2 SASEGT. Trimming took 11 bases from V and 5 from J, leaving 13 bases between them. CDR3 length: 11 residues. The CDR3 nucleotides are TGTGCCTCTTGGGGTCTCGACGAGCAGTACTTC. It encodes CASWGLDEQYF.

The V and J genes are TRBV29-1 and TRBJ2-3; D may correspond to TRBD1 or TRBD2 (5 bases each). The V gene's germline CDR1 is SQVTM and CDR2 ANQGSEA. Trimming stripped 0 bases from V and 2 bases from J, with 15 bases between. CDR3 length: 16 residues. The CDR3 DNA follows: TGCAGCGTTGAAGACGCTCCGGGACGATTCACAGATACGCAGTATTTT. Translated, it gives CSVEDAPGRFTDTQYF.

In DNA form, the CDR3 reads TGTGCCACCAGCAGGGAGGTAGTCGGGTACAATGAGCAGTTCTTC. This encodes CATSREVVGYNEQFF. The J gene is TRBJ2-1, the V gene TRBV15, with D tentatively TRBD2 (5 bases). The CDR3 is made up of 15 amino acids. Looked up from germline, CDR1 is LNHNV and CDR2 is YYDKDF (reference sequence). V lost 3 bases to trimming and J lost 4 bases, with 13 bases between them.

CDR3 sequence reads: CASSLWKGATGELFF. For the CDR3, the DNA is TGTGCCAGTAGTTTGTGGAAGGGGGCAACCGGGGAGCTGTTTTTT. The chain combines TRBV19 with TRBJ2-2, with TRBD1 matching 7 bases. The length of the CDR3 is 15 residues. Germline values: CDR1 LNHDA, CDR2 SQIVND (reference sequence). Trimming cost V 5 bases and J 5 bases; bases outside gene matches: 8.

The chain joins TRBV29-1 to TRBJ2-1; TRBD1 aligns across 9 bases. The V segment lost 7 bases and the J segment 4 bases; nucleotides outside the gene matches: 8. Germline CDR1 SQVTM, CDR2 ANQGSEA. The CDR3 loop spans 14 amino acids. CDR3 sequence: CSDRDRAVYNEQFF. The CDR3 nucleotides are TGCAGCGACAGGGACAGGGCGGTTTACAATGAGCAGTTCTTC.